The 14 T cell receptor beta chains in this list originate from one sample, sequenced in a study of blood T cell repertoires in COVID-19. Method: immunoSEQ multiplex PCR; TCRdb's copy keeps in-frame clones and lacks some. The repertoire consists of some 320,000 clones, with 89% occurring once and the leading ten covering 11%. Sequencing was done on a sample of peripheral blood. The origin of the receptors is a woman aged 30 to 39 with COVID-19, enrolled during active disease.

This rearrangement joins TRBV5-5 to TRBJ2-7, with TRBD1 identical over 8 bases. There are 15 residues in the CDR3. Trimming took 1 base from V and 4 from J; bases not matched to a gene: 7. Germline loops: CDR1 SGHKS, CDR2 YYEKEE (reference sequence). CDR3 residues: CASSLTGQGEYEQYF. Written as DNA, the CDR3 is TGTGCCAGCAGCTTGACTGGACAGGGTGAGTACGAGCAGTACTTC.

V is TRBV7-9 and J is TRBJ1-1; 7 nucleotides line up with TRBD1. The CDR3 extends over 15 amino acids. Looked up from germline, CDR1 is SEHNR and CDR2 is FQNEAQ (reference sequence). The trim removed 5 bases at V and 1 base at J, leaving 7 bases unmatched. DNA for the CDR3: TGTGCCAGCAGCGTTAATAACAGGGGGAACACTGAAGCTTTCTTT. Translation gives CASSVNNRGNTEAFF.

The chain employs TRBV6-5 and TRBJ2-1; 10 bases match TRBD1. Germline loops: CDR1 MNHEY, CDR2 SVGAGI. With V trimmed by 2 bases and J by 7 bases, 2 bases remained unmatched. This CDR3 region has 14 residues. In DNA form, the CDR3 reads TGTGCCAGCAGTTACAGGGACAGGGGAAATGAGCAGTTCTTC. As protein: CASSYRDRGNEQFF.

The rearrangement uses TRBV7-2 and TRBJ2-3; D gene ambiguous. Trimming shortened V by 3 bases and J by 3 bases, and 7 bases separated the two germline ends. Germline CDR1 is SGHTA and CDR2 is FQGNSA. The length of the CDR3 is 13 residues. DNA for the CDR3: TGTGCCAGCAGCTTTCAGGTAACAGATACGCAGTATTTT. Its protein is CASSFQVTDTQYF.

The count of this clone is one. This chain links TRBV5-1 with TRBJ1-2, with a possible D match to TRBD1 (6 bases). Germline V gives CDR1 SGHRS, CDR2 YFSETQ. CDR3 length: 16 amino acids. Trimming removed 0 bases at V and 2 bases at J, with 14 bases between. The DNA of the CDR3 is TGCGCCAGCAGCTTGGCCTCGGGGCAGGGGAACTATGGCTACACCTTC. It yields the protein CASSLASGQGNYGYTF.

The CDR3 sequence is CASSLTGQGRGGELFF. CDR3 DNA: TGTGCCAGCAGTTTGACGGGACAGGGTAGGGGCGGGGAGCTGTTTTTT. This sequence joins TRBV27 and TRBJ2-2; TRBD1 matches at 9 bases. The trim removed 3 bases at V and 7 bases at J, leaving 9 bases unmatched. Looked up from germline, CDR1 is MNHEY and CDR2 is SMNVEV (reference sequence). The CDR3 consists of 16 residues.

J is TRBJ1-6 and V is TRBV9; D remains ambiguous. From germline, CDR1 is SGDLS and CDR2 YYNGEE. There are 17 residues in the CDR3. V lost 3 bases and J lost 2, with 15 bases in between. The CDR3 region is CASSAHSANPYNSPLHF. CDR3 sequence (DNA): TGTGCCAGCAGCGCCCATTCAGCGAATCCCTATAATTCACCCCTCCACTTT.

This clone was counted only a few times. V usage is TRBV3-1 (or the pseudogene TRBV3-2) and J usage is TRBJ2-7; TRBD2 matches 8 bases. V trimming: 0 bases; J trimming: 6 bases; junction bases outside the gene matches: 4. The germline gives CDR1 LGHDT, CDR2 YNNKEL (reference sequence). There are 14 residues in the CDR3. The chain's CDR3 is CASSQEGLGVEQYF. CDR3 nucleotides: TGTGCCAGCAGCCAAGAGGGACTAGGTGTCGAGCAGTACTTC.

V is TRBV7-2 and J is TRBJ2-3; 8 bases are shared with TRBD2. CDR1 is SGHTA, CDR2 FQGNSA, per germline. This CDR3 is 16 amino acids long. After removal of 2 bases from V and 4 bases from J, the junction contained 8 bases not matched to a gene. CDR3 protein: CASSLSAGGLSDTQYF. In nucleotides, the CDR3 is TGTGCCAGCAGCTTAAGCGCGGGGGGATTATCAGATACGCAGTATTTT.

The genes are TRBV5-1 and TRBJ1-1; 7 nucleotides align to TRBD1. Trimming at V came to 2 bases and at J to 0 bases, leaving 10 bases not matched to a gene. There are 17 residues in the CDR3. From germline, CDR1 is SGHRS and CDR2 YFSETQ. CDR3 in DNA: TGCGCCAGCAGCTTCGGCCGGGACAGCCTCATGAACACTGAAGCTTTCTTT. Encoded protein: CASSFGRDSLMNTEAFF.

The chain uses TRBV2 and TRBJ1-2, with 8 bases matching TRBD1. The CDR3 runs 15 residues. With V trimmed by 3 bases and J by 4 bases, 7 bases remained unmatched. Germline CDR1 is SNHLY and CDR2 is FYNNEI. The DNA for the CDR3 is TGTGCCAGCAGTGATCCCTCCAGGGGGCCCTATGGCTACACCTTC. Its protein is CASSDPSRGPYGYTF.

This clone was picked up a small number of times. The V call is TRBV15, the J call TRBJ1-1; 7 nucleotides align to TRBD1. Losses at the gene ends were 3 bases for V and 8 bases for J; bases not matched to a gene: 3. The CDR3 spans 12 residues. CDR1 and CDR2 from the germline V gene are LNHNV and YYDKDF (reference sequence). The CDR3 protein is CATSSGTEEAFF. In DNA form, the CDR3 reads TGTGCCACCAGCAGTGGGACAGAAGAAGCTTTCTTT.

The V and J genes are TRBV25-1 and TRBJ1-4; 8 nucleotides match TRBD1. CDR3 length: 16 residues. CDR1 MGHDK and CDR2 SYGVNS come from the germline V gene. Trimming took 4 bases from V and 7 from J; bases not matched to a gene: 11. The CDR3 DNA is TGTGCCAGCAGTGTCGTCAGGGGGCGGCAGGGTGAAAAACTGTTTTTT. Residues: CASSVVRGRQGEKLFF.

The chain uses TRBV30 and TRBJ1-1; a possible D gene is TRBD1 (5 bases). The CDR3 totals 14 residues. Germline V gene sequence: CDR1 GTSNPN, CDR2 SVGIG (reference sequence). V dropped 4 bases and J dropped 6 bases, with 18 bases sitting between them. The CDR3 region is CAWNPGRGVAEAFF. In nucleotides, the CDR3 is TGTGCCTGGAACCCGGGACGGGGGGTGGCTGAAGCTTTCTTT.